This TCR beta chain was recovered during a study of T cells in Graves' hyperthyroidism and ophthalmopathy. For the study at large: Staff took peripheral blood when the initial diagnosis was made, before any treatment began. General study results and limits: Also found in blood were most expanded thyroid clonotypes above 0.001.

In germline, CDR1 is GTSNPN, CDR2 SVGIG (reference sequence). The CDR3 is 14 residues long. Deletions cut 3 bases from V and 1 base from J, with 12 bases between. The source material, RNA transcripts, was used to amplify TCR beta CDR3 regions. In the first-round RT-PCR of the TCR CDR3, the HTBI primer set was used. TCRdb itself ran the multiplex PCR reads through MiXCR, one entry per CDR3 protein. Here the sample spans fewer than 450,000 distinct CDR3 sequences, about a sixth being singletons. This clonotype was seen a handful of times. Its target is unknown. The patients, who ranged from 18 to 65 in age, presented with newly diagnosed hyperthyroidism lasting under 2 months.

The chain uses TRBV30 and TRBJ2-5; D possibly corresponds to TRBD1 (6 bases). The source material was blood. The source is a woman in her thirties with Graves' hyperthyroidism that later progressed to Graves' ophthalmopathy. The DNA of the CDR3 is TGTGCCTGGAGGGGGGACACATTCCAAGAGACCCAGTACTTC. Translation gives CAWRGDTFQETQYF.